This is a list of T cell receptor beta chains from one sample in a study of CD8 T cell repertoires and HIV-1 epitope variants. These receptors are not linked to any known antigen. Profiling relied on immunoSEQ multiplex PCR, and the TCRdb table lists in-frame clones only, not all of them. This sample has some 5,000 clones; around 66% occur once, and the top ten carry 40% to 55%. What was sequenced was cultured CD8+ T cells derived from PBMCs. The receptors were gathered from a male donor with HIV. Both conserved end residues are part of each CDR3. The order of the fields is J gene, clone size, V gene, D gene, CDR3 DNA, CDR3 protein. A D gene is named only where the DNA matches it firmly. Clone size is not always given. Where it is, it says once, few, many or a class for expanded clones.

TRBJ2-1 | - | TRBV19 | TRBD2 | TGTGCCAGTAGTCCCAGTTTAGCGGGGGGGCTCGTCAATGAGCAGTTCTTC | CASSPSLAGGLVNEQFF
TRBJ2-7 | - | TRBV9 | TRBD2 | TGTGCCAGCAGCGTTAGCGGGGGGAATACCTACGAGCAGTACTTC | CASSVSGGNTYEQYF
TRBJ2-7 | few | TRBV4-1 | TRBD1 | TGCGCCAGCAGCCAAGGAGCAGGGGGCTACGAGCAGTACTTC | CASSQGAGGYEQYF
TRBJ1-1 | - | TRBV27 | - | TGTGCCAGCCTCGATCGGGCAGGGAACACTGAAGCTTTCTTT | CASLDRAGNTEAFF
TRBJ2-1 | - | TRBV9 | - | TGTGCCAGCAGCGTAGACGCGAGCTCCTACAATGAGCAGTTCTTC | CASSVDASSYNEQFF
TRBJ2-1 | once | TRBV5-1 | - | TGCGCCAGCAGCCCTGACAATGAGCAGTTCTTC | CASSPDNEQFF
TRBJ1-2 | - | TRBV19 | - | TGTGCCAGTAGTATTGTTTCAGGCGGGGGCTACACCTTC | CASSIVSGGGYTF
TRBJ2-7 | - | TRBV13 | TRBD2 | TGTGCCAGCAGCTTAGGGTCGGGAGGGGATGAGCAGTACTTC | CASSLGSGGDEQYF
TRBJ2-7 | - | TRBV28 | TRBD1 | TGTGCCAGCAGCCGGGACAGGGTAAACGAGCAGTACTTC | CASSRDRVNEQYF
TRBJ2-5 | - | TRBV28 | - | TGTGCCAGCAGTCACCCCCCCGGGACGGAGACCCAGTACTTC | CASSHPPGTETQYF
TRBJ2-2 | - | TRBV4-3 | - | TGCGCCAGCAGCCAAGATGTGGGATCCACCGGGGAGCTGTTTTTT | CASSQDVGSTGELFF
TRBJ2-3 | - | TRBV28 | TRBD1 | TGTGCCAGCAGGCCATACGGACAGGGCAGGGGCTTGGATACGCAGTATTTT | CASRPYGQGRGLDTQYF
TRBJ2-1 | - | TRBV19 | TRBD2 | TGTGCCAGTACGCAGGTGCCTCCGGGGGGGGAGCAGTTCTTC | CASTQVPPGGEQFF
TRBJ2-1 | few | TRBV4-3 | - | TGCGCCAGCAGCCAAGCCCCCCTACCACTAGATCTAGATGAGCAGTTCTTC | CASSQAPLPLDLDEQFF
TRBJ2-5 | - | TRBV4-3 | - | TGCGCCAGCAGCCAAGGAGGAGGTTTAGGGGAGACCCAGTACTTC | CASSQGGGLGETQYF
TRBJ2-7 | - | TRBV11-2 | - | TGTGCCAGCAGCCGTTCCTACGAGCAGTACTTC | CASSRSYEQYF
TRBJ2-1 | - | TRBV14 | TRBD2 | TGTGCCAGCAGCCTCACGGTGGGAGCGGGGGCCTACAATGAGCAGTTCTTC | CASSLTVGAGAYNEQFF
TRBJ1-1 | - | TRBV29-1 | - | TGCAGCGTTGAGGGCAGCACTGAAGCTTTCTTT | CSVEGSTEAFF
TRBJ2-7 | few | TRBV27 | - | TGTGCCAGCAGTATGGGGAGCGTGTGGGAGCAGTACTTC | CASSMGSVWEQYF
TRBJ2-5 | few | TRBV7-6 | TRBD1 | TGTGCCAGCAGACCCGGGACAGGGTGGCAAGAGACCCAGTACTTC | CASRPGTGWQETQYF
TRBJ2-7 | - | TRBV27 | - | TGTGCCAGCAGTTTATCTAAAGGGACGGTATCCTACGAGCAGTACTTC | CASSLSKGTVSYEQYF
TRBJ1-1 | - | TRBV30 | TRBD1 | TGTGCCTGGAGAGATTTCGGACAGGGAGATCCTGAAGCTTTCTTT | CAWRDFGQGDPEAFF
TRBJ2-2 | - | TRBV28 | - | TGTGCCAGCAGCGACCGGGGACACTACACCGGGGAGCTGTTTTTT | CASSDRGHYTGELFF
TRBJ1-2 | - | TRBV4-3 | - | TGCGCCAGCAGCCAAGATCGGACCGAGGGGGTAAACGGCTACACCTTC | CASSQDRTEGVNGYTF
TRBJ2-1 | - | TRBV13 | TRBD2 | TGTGCCAGCAGCCACCGGGGGGAGGGGAGGAATGAGCAGTTCTTC | CASSHRGEGRNEQFF
TRBJ2-5 | - | TRBV29-1 | TRBD2 | TGCAGCGTTGAGGGACTAGCGGGGGGCCCAGAGACCCAGTACTTC | CSVEGLAGGPETQYF
TRBJ2-7 | few | TRBV13 | TRBD1 | TGTGCCAGCACCCTTCGGGGACAGCACTACGAGCAGTACTTC | CASTLRGQHYEQYF
TRBJ2-1 | - | TRBV6-4 | TRBD2 | TGTGCCAGCAGTAACGGGACTAGCGGGAGCAATGAGCAGTTCTTC | CASSNGTSGSNEQFF
TRBJ2-7 | - | TRBV15 | TRBD2 | TGTGCCACCAGCAGAGCAACCTTAGCGGGGGACTCCTACGAGCAGTACTTC | CATSRATLAGDSYEQYF
TRBJ2-3 | once | TRBV7-2 | - | TGTGCCAGCAGCACAGCGCTTTTTCCCAAAGATACGCAGTATTTT | CASSTALFPKDTQYF
TRBJ2-3 | - | TRBV9 | TRBD2 | TGTGCCAGCAGCGCCTCCGGGACTAGTCAAACAGATACGCAGTATTTT | CASSASGTSQTDTQYF
TRBJ2-3 | - | TRBV6-5 | - | TGTGCCAGCAGGGGTGATACGCAGTATTTT | CASRGDTQYF
TRBJ2-1 | - | TRBV7-3 | TRBD1 | TGTGCCAGCAGCTTAGCGGGACAGGGCTCCTACAATGAGCAGTTCTTC | CASSLAGQGSYNEQFF
TRBJ2-7 | once | TRBV27 | - | TGTGCCAGCCTCGAAGGACCAGGACCACTCTACGAGCAGTACTTC | CASLEGPGPLYEQYF
TRBJ2-6 | - | TRBV5-6 | TRBD1 | TGTGCCAGCAGCTTGGGGACAGGCTCCTCTGGGGCCAACGTCCTGACTTTC | CASSLGTGSSGANVLTF
TRBJ2-7 | few | TRBV10-1 | TRBD1 | TGCGCCAGCAGTGATACTTGGACAGGGTGGCAGTACTTC | CASSDTWTGWQYF
TRBJ1-1 | large | TRBV14 | TRBD1 | TGTGCCAGCAGCCAGTCAGGGGGGGCTTTCTTT | CASSQSGGAFF
TRBJ1-1 | few | TRBV15 | - | TGTGCCACCAGCTATACAGGAACCACTGAAGCTTTCTTT | CATSYTGTTEAFF
TRBJ1-1 | few | TRBV19 | - | TGTGCCAGTAGTGATTACGGGGCTCTGAACACTGAAGCTTTCTTT | CASSDYGALNTEAFF
TRBJ1-1 | - | TRBV7-6 | - | TGTGCCAGCAGCCCGTACGGGGGCACTGAAGCTTTCTTT | CASSPYGGTEAFF
TRBJ2-7 | - | TRBV28 | - | TGTGCCAGCAGCGACCAACAACTAACCGGGACGTCGTCCTACGAGCAGTACTTC | CASSDQQLTGTSSYEQYF
TRBJ2-4 | - | TRBV7-2 | - | TGTGCCAGCAGCCCCCGGACAGAAAACATTCAGTACTTC | CASSPRTENIQYF
TRBJ2-7 | once | TRBV27 | TRBD1 | TGTGCCAGCAGTGCCGGGACAGGGTTCTACGAGCAGTACTTC | CASSAGTGFYEQYF